The 21 T cell receptor beta chains presented below share a single source sample, sequenced in a study of OX40 agonist ivuxolimab in advanced cancers. Clones were sequenced by immunoSEQ multiplex PCR, and TCRdb holds only the in-frame ones, with some missing. Among around 120,000 clones listed, roughly nine tenths were seen once. The sequences come from CD4+ or CD8+ T cells sorted from blood, collected in a trial of the OX40 agonist ivuxolimab. Source of these receptors: an adult with an advanced solid tumor such as melanoma, head and neck, liver or kidney cancer.

The gene calls are TRBV18 and TRBJ1-3; no reliable D call. The V end lost 2 bases, the J end lost 3 bases, and 11 bases lay between the germline ends. The CDR3 sequence is 15 residues long. Germline V lookup: CDR1 KGHSH, CDR2 LQKENI. For the CDR3, the DNA is TGTGCCAGCTCACCAACCGGACTTTATGGAAACACCATATATTTT. This gives the protein CASSPTGLYGNTIYF.

The chain couples TRBV6-5 to TRBJ2-1, with D possibly TRBD1 on 6 matching bases. Germline CDR1 is MNHEY and CDR2 is SVGAGI. This CDR3 is 15 amino acids long. Deletions cut 6 bases from V and 0 bases from J, with 12 bases between. The CDR3 spells CASRPSGASYNEQFF. In nucleotides, the CDR3 is TGTGCCAGCAGACCATCAGGGGCCTCCTACAATGAGCAGTTCTTC.

This rearrangement joins TRBV6-1 to TRBJ2-7; possible D gene TRBD1, 5 bases. The CDR3 loop spans 13 amino acids. Germline lookup yields CDR1 MNHNS and CDR2 SASEGT. V lost 6 bases, J lost 0 bases, and 9 bases lay in between. CDR3 amino acids: CASSYRGSYEQYF. The CDR3 DNA reads TGTGCCAGCAGCTATAGGGGCTCCTACGAGCAGTACTTC.

The chain joins TRBV6-5 to TRBJ1-2, with a possible D match to TRBD1 (5 bases). Trimming removed 6 bases at V and 3 bases at J, with 14 bases between. Germline V CDR1 and CDR2: MNHEY, SVGAGI. The CDR3 totals 14 residues. The CDR3 is CASSPLDMDYGYTF. Here the CDR3 DNA reads TGTGCCAGCAGCCCCCTGGACATGGACTATGGCTACACCTTC.

This clone appeared a few times. The chain combines TRBV4-3 with TRBJ1-6; 7 bases agree with TRBD1. Trimming cost V 0 bases and J 10 bases; bases outside gene matches: 9. Germline CDR1 and CDR2: LGHNA and YSLEER. The CDR3 has 16 amino acids. CDR3 nucleotides: TGCGCCAGCAGCCAAGATCGCCCAGGGGGAAGATCACCCCTCCACTTT. This sequence encodes CASSQDRPGGRSPLHF.

This clone was counted a single time. The chain has TRBV5-1 and TRBJ1-2, with 10 bases identical to TRBD1. Germline V gene sequence: CDR1 SGHRS, CDR2 YFSETQ. The CDR3 covers 14 residues. The ends lost 9 bases at V and 8 bases at J; junction bases unmatched: 13. DNA for the CDR3: TGCGCCACCAAGCTTGGCGGGACAGGGGACGGCTACACCTTC. Translated, it gives CATKLGGTGDGYTF.

The chain carries TRBV5-4 and TRBJ1-1; D ambiguous. Germline CDR1 reads SGHNT; CDR2 reads YYREEE (reference sequence). The CDR3 is 11 amino acids. The V end was cut by 2 bases, the J end by 4 bases, with 3 bases between. The CDR3: CASSFGTEAFF. The CDR3 DNA reads as TGTGCCAGCAGCTTTGGCACTGAAGCTTTCTTT.

The rearrangement joins TRBV7-9 to TRBJ2-1; no reliable D call. V was pared by 7 bases and J by 5 bases, with 15 bases between. Germline CDR1 is SEHNR and CDR2 is FQNEAQ (reference sequence). The CDR3 spans 14 residues. The CDR3, as DNA: TGTGCCAGCAATCAACCGGCCAGTAACAATGAGCAGTTCTTC. Amino acids: CASNQPASNNEQFF.

V and J are TRBV11-2 and TRBJ1-1, with D perhaps TRBD1 (6 bases). This CDR3 is built from 14 residues. The germline V gene encodes CDR1 SGHAT and CDR2 FQNNGV. V shed 0 bases and J shed 11 bases, with 16 bases lying between them. DNA of the CDR3: TGTGCCAGCAGCTTAGAGAGGAGGGGGGCGAAGGCTTTCTTT. The encoded protein is CASSLERRGAKAFF.

The chain couples TRBV7-2 to TRBJ1-2; D is ambiguous. Germline CDR1 SGHTA, CDR2 FQGNSA. The CDR3 sequence is 14 residues long. Between the trimmed V and J ends, which lost 3 bases and 5 bases, there was a span of 13 bases. The CDR3 is CASSFLQRNYGYTF. CDR3 sequence (DNA): TGTGCCAGCAGCTTTTTACAGAGAAATTATGGCTACACCTTC.

The rearrangement links TRBV5-1 to TRBJ1-5; no clear D gene. CDR1 is SGHRS and CDR2 is YFSETQ in the germline V gene. V was shortened by 0 bases and J by 2 bases, with 6 bases between the two germline ends. CDR3 size: 14 residues. The DNA of the CDR3 is TGCGCCAGCAGCTTGGGGGTTGGCAATCAGCCCCAGCATTTT. It is translated as CASSLGVGNQPQHF.

For this clone: The same CDR3 arises from other DNA sequences in this sample as well. The chain employs TRBV19 and TRBJ2-3, with a weak D call TRBD2 (5 bases). This CDR3 region has 15 residues. CDR1 is LNHDA and CDR2 is SQIVND in the germline V gene (reference sequence). Trimming took off 3 bases at V and 0 bases at J, with 10 bases between the two ends. The CDR3 here is CASSIGAASTDTQYF. CDR3 in DNA: TGTGCCAGTAGTATCGGAGCGGCTAGCACAGATACGCAGTATTTT.

The V call is TRBV2, the J call TRBJ1-5; D gene uncertain. The V end lost 4 bases, the J end lost 1 base, and 8 bases lay between the germline ends. The CDR3 spans 14 residues. Germline CDR1 SNHLY, CDR2 FYNNEI. CDR3 nucleotide sequence: TGTGCCAGCAGTGGGGGTGGGAGCAATCAGCCCCAGCATTTT. Its translation: CASSGGGSNQPQHF.

The chain combines TRBV2 with TRBJ1-1; TRBD1 matches 7 bases. Germline-derived CDR1 and CDR2 are SNHLY and FYNNEI. The CDR3 runs to 13 residues. J was trimmed by 8 bases and V by 2 bases; bases with no gene match: 5. In DNA, the CDR3 is TGTGCCAGCAGTGAAAGGGGACAGCGAGAAGCTTTCTTT. Amino acids: CASSERGQREAFF.

The J gene is TRBJ2-5, the V gene TRBV5-1; D is undetermined. The CDR3 loop spans 12 amino acids. Trimming cost V 4 bases and J 2 bases, with 6 bases left between them. The germline V gene has CDR1 SGHRS and CDR2 YFSETQ. The CDR3 DNA follows: TGCGCCAGCAGCCAGCCTCAAGAGACCCAGTACTTC. Its translation is CASSQPQETQYF.

The chain carries TRBV7-2 and TRBJ2-3; TRBD2 agrees at 9 bases. The CDR3 has 15 amino acids. CDR1 is SGHTA, CDR2 FQGNSA, per germline. The ends lost 5 bases at V and 5 bases at J; junction bases unmatched: 8. CDR3 protein: CASSPLGGGGDTQYF. The CDR3 nucleotides read TGTGCCAGCAGCCCCTTGGGCGGGGGGGGAGATACGCAGTATTTT.

The chain uses TRBV15 and TRBJ2-3, with D perhaps TRBD2 (5 bases). The CDR3 covers 14 residues. Germline CDR1 reads LNHNV; CDR2 reads YYDKDF (reference sequence). V shed 0 bases and J shed 6 bases, with 10 bases lying between them. The CDR3 coding sequence is TGTGCCACCAGCAGAGATCGGACTGCCGATACGCAGTATTTT. Its translation is CATSRDRTADTQYF. Together with reference TRBV15 and TRBJ2-3, the CDR3 gives the full variable domain: DAMVIQNPRYQVTQFGKPVTLSCSQTLNHNVMYWYQQKSSQAPKLLFHYYDKDFNNEADTPDNFQSRRPNTSFCFLDIRSPGLGDTAMYLCATSRDRTADTQYFGPGTRLTVL.

The gene calls are TRBV7-9 and TRBJ1-1; D is ambiguous. The germline CDR1 and CDR2 sequences are SEHNR and FQNEAQ (reference sequence). Trimming pared 5 bases from V and 1 base from J, leaving 11 bases between. There are 14 residues in the CDR3. CDR3 in amino acids: CASSLLGGNTEAFF. The CDR3, as DNA: TGTGCCAGCAGCCTCCTTGGTGGGAACACTGAAGCTTTCTTT.

A few counts support this clone. The CDR3 DNA is TGCGCCAGCAGCCCCCTGAGGCTAGCGGTGTACAATGAGCAGTTCTTC. Encoded protein: CASSPLRLAVYNEQFF. The chain carries TRBV4-1 and TRBJ2-1; 7 positions agree with TRBD2. Germline CDR1 reads MGHRA; CDR2 reads YSYEKL. The CDR3 covers 16 residues. Trimming took 4 bases from V and 4 from J; bases not matched to a gene: 10.

In the case of this clone: Additional DNA sequences in this sample encode the identical CDR3. The chain links TRBV5-1 to TRBJ1-4; 10 bases are shared with TRBD1. The length of the CDR3 is 14 residues. Germline assignment: CDR1 SGHRS and CDR2 YFSETQ. Trimming took 3 bases from V and 7 from J; bases not matched to a gene: 3. CDR3 coding DNA: TGCGCCAGCAGCTCGGGACAGGGGTCTGAAAAACTGTTTTTT. It translates to CASSSGQGSEKLFF.

This chain connects TRBV6-6 to TRBJ2-5, with unresolved D. The germline CDR1 and CDR2 sequences are MNHNY and SVGAGI (reference sequence). The CDR3 contains 11 residues. V dropped 5 bases and J dropped 4 bases, with 5 bases sitting between them. The CDR3 DNA reads as TGTGCCAGCAGTCCCGGAGAGACCCAGTACTTC. Its protein product is CASSPGETQYF.